The rows below give T cell receptor beta chains drawn from one sample of a study of T cells in Graves' hyperthyroidism and ophthalmopathy. TCRdb passed the multiplex PCR reads through MiXCR, listing each CDR3 protein once. Of around 290,000 distinct CDR3 sequences in the sample, roughly 13% were seen once. The material sequenced was blood. The receptor set was obtained from a woman aged 40 to 55 with Graves' hyperthyroidism. Each CDR3 is given without its conserved first and last residue. D genes are given only for firm matches.

j_call v_call d_call cdr3_aa
TRBJ2-3 TRBV10-3 NA AIRAGPDTQY
TRBJ2-7 TRBV5-4 TRBD2 ASSGTSGIYYEQY
TRBJ1-5 TRBV6-2/TRBV6-3 TRBD1 ASSYLTGDASNQPQH
TRBJ2-5 TRBV14 NA ASSQAAKKTQY
TRBJ2-5 TRBV6-5 NA ASSYGGPQETQY
TRBJ1-1 TRBV5-5 NA ASSSDPSDTEAF
TRBJ2-1 TRBV20-1 NA SARPLDYPAYNEQF
TRBJ2-7 TRBV7-9 NA ASSPPGGQDEQY
TRBJ2-7 TRBV20-1 TRBD2 SALAGGVYEQY
TRBJ1-1 TRBV29-1 TRBD1 SAGTDMNTEAF
TRBJ2-7 TRBV11-3 NA ASSLALGPSSYEQY
TRBJ2-1 TRBV7-3 NA ASSLDTGSGEQF
TRBJ2-5 TRBV20-1 TRBD2 SASSAGGQKETQY